This T cell receptor (beta chain) was obtained from a study of cytomegalovirus exposure and HLA in healthy donors. Findings of the study overall: A later analysis linked 16,951 TCR beta sequences to HLA alleles at 0.05 false discovery rate.

Trimming removed 5 bases from V and 4 bases from J, with 17 bases in between. Germline-derived CDR1 and CDR2 are LNHDA and SQIVND (reference sequence). The CDR3 consists of 16 residues. The PCR had 60 Vbeta and 13 Jbeta primers. Assay used: immunoSEQ multiplex PCR; TCRdb lists only in-frame clones, some missing. There are some 200,000 clones in the sample; over 70% occur only once, and 3.8% lies in the top ten. Of note for this clone: The antigen is not known.

The sample comprised PBMCs. This clonotype originated in a man aged 50 to 59 in good health and CMV-seronegative. The chain carries TRBV19 and TRBJ1-4; D gene uncertain. DNA for the CDR3: TGTGCCAGTAGTTCCCATTGGACGGAGGATAATGAAAAACTGTTTTTT. Its protein product is CASSSHWTEDNEKLFF.